This T cell receptor beta chain appears in the sequencing data of a study of blood T cell repertoires in COVID-19. At the level of the study: Both acute and convalescent COVID-19 samples were obtained from the United States, Italy and Spain. The cDNA or gDNA used as material had been derived from T cells, B-cell-depleted T cells, or PBMCs.

Sequencing was performed with immunoSEQ multiplex PCR; in TCRdb, only in-frame clones are kept and a portion is missing. The sample includes approximately 140,000 clones, about four fifths of them seen just once. The CDR3 loop spans 19 amino acids. J gave up 0 bases and V 4 bases, and 11 bases lay outside the gene matches. The germline V gene encodes CDR1 SGHRS and CDR2 YFSETQ. This clone was seen a handful of times. This receptor was identified in a human donor with acute or convalescent COVID-19. The donor label of this sample is uncertain. The rearrangement uses TRBV5-1 and TRBJ2-4, with 12 bases aligning to TRBD2. Sequencing was done on a sample of peripheral blood. The CDR3 reads CASSPMTSGGSLAKNIQYF. In DNA form, the CDR3 reads TGCGCCAGCAGCCCTATGACTAGCGGGGGTTCCCTAGCCAAAAACATTCAGTACTTC.